This TCR beta chain was sequenced for a study of T cell responses to AZD1222 COVID-19 vaccine (dated by TCRdb to the early 2020s). With respect to the entire study: AZD1222 recipients with second doses at about 4 weeks or about 12 weeks were pooled, because spike-specific TCR depth and breadth did not differ between schedules. A total of about 250 trial participants underwent TCR sequencing, of whom nearly 210 had received two doses of AZD1222 and some 26 had received two doses of the MenACWY control vaccine. Enrollment into the trials was organized by age into subgroups of 18-55, 56-69 and 70-plus years, and those subgroups contained approximately 150, 30 and 60 TCR-sequenced participants, respectively.

With respect to this clone: No antigen is known for it. No base quality values were provided; no much bigger clone lies one nucleotide off.

The meaning of the sample's time point label: baseline before first vaccination. Samples from vaccinated people were obtained from the UK trials COV001 and COV002, which included a single-blind randomized controlled phase 2/3 trial of AZD1222 (ChAdOx1 nCoV-19) in healthy adults. Trial participant PBMC samples were collected at day 0 and day 28 after the second dose for TCRbeta chain sequencing. The CDR3 regions of human TCRbeta chains were analyzed by immunosequencing. The published analysis was carried out like this. Repertoire TCRs were matched against a reference library of SARS-CoV-2-specific TCRs generated with the MIRA antigen-specificity platform. Breadth was defined as the fraction of unique TCRs that were SARS-CoV-2-associated, and depth was defined as the fraction of total T cells that were SARS-CoV-2-associated. Using the MIRA data, each spike-specific TCR was assigned both to the spike region to which the TCR was reactive and to a CD4 or CD8 class. Log10-transformed breadth and depth values were compared by one-way ANOVA with Sidak's multiple comparisons tests. TCRdb took this table from immuneACCESS and kept in-frame rearrangements with V and J called. Such tables lack part of the clones; where checked against another copy, unresolved V genes explain under half of the gap, and the rest is unexplained. V and J calls plus clone size are reproduced from that table; the DNA served to infer D and trimming. Present in this sample are some 180,000 clones, approximately 90% of which were seen just once. In total, the top ten clones hold around 5.8% of the sample.

Overall results and qualifications from the work: A significant rise in spike-specific TCR breadth and depth was observed after two AZD1222 doses relative to day 0 and relative to MenACWY recipients. Participants were mostly white British and included more females than males, and it was suggested by the authors that clonal diversity may have been underestimated. The 56-69-year group was small, and its depth increase did not reach significance, likely because of low power. The vaccine-associated CD4 TCRs covered the entire spike protein, and the dominant responses fell in regions 160-218 and 743-854. Because no day 14 peak-response samples were available, repertoires were characterized only after the peak T cell response. Conclusions about previously exposed vaccinees are limited because only six or seven AZD1222 recipients were SARS-CoV-2 seropositive at baseline. Reportedly, close to half of the unique spike-specific TCRs recognized epitopes lying outside the regions that are mutated in the B.1.351 and B.1.1.7 variants.

The germline V gene sets CDR1 to SNHLY and CDR2 to FYNNEI. Inclusive of the bounding cysteine and phenylalanine, the CDR3 is 14 residues long. Kept here is only the CDR3 DNA, which spans 42 bases and is read in frame from base 1. Deletion took 5 bases off V and 7 bases off J, with a span of 15 bases between the germline ends. In this chain, TRBV2 is recombined with TRBJ1-5; the D gene lacks a confident call. The starting material was peripheral blood, obtained on day 0 of AZD1222 vaccination. The receptor was isolated from an adult in good health. The nucleotide sequence is given as TGTGCCAGCAGTACCCAAGGCTCAACCCAGCCCCAGCATTTT. The translation is CASSTQGSTQPQHF.